Listed here is a single T cell receptor beta chain. Its target is unknown. Using immunoSEQ multiplex PCR, the repertoire was profiled, and TCRdb retains in-frame clones only, with some absent. The sample lists around 80,000 clones, around 74% occurring once. CDR1 is LNHDA and CDR2 is SQIVND in the germline V gene (reference sequence). Unmatched junction bases numbered 9, after V lost 6 bases and J lost 4 bases. The CDR3 is 15 residues long. The data were obtained in a study of radiotherapy plus CTLA-4 blockade in lung cancer. The overall study: Under 20% of patients responded objectively, and 25% to 40% achieved disease control. Study-wide points: TCR clones of tumor origin grew in blood after radiotherapy plus ipilimumab.

Chemo-refractory metastatic non-small-cell lung cancer patients received focal radiation with ipilimumab CTLA-4 blockade. The chain uses TRBV19 and TRBJ1-2, with 9 positions matching TRBD1. The sample was peripheral blood, taken from a patient treated with radiotherapy plus ipilimumab. The clonotype comes from a human donor with non-small cell lung cancer whose response to radiotherapy plus ipilimumab could not be evaluated. For the CDR3, the DNA is TGTGCCAGTAGGGAACAGGGGGCACACGGCTATGGCTACACCTTC. It encodes CASREQGAHGYGYTF.